This T cell receptor beta chain was sequenced during a study of radiation and T cells in renal cell carcinoma. Some clones are missing from TCRdb's copy, which holds only in-frame ones; the method was immunoSEQ multiplex PCR. The sample lists 130,000 or so clones, nearly 90% occurring once. The CDR3 runs 16 residues. CDR1 and CDR2 (germline): LGHNT, FRNRAP. The V end lost 0 bases, the J end lost 2 bases, and 13 bases lay between the germline ends. Indicated time point: baseline pretreatment blood. Stated treatment: 15 Gy SBRT to primary tumor, nephrectomy 4 weeks later. Source: blood, taken from a patient whose treatment included radiotherapy and nephrectomy. This clonotype originated in a woman aged 50 to 65 with renal cell carcinoma. The J gene is TRBJ2-5, the V gene TRBV12-5; D is possibly TRBD1 or TRBD2 (5 bases each). In DNA form, the CDR3 reads TGTGCTAGTGGTTTGGTACTTCCCGGGGCTCAAGAGACCCAGTACTTC. This gives the protein CASGLVLPGAQETQYF.